This T cell receptor beta chain was sequenced for a study of T-cell reconstitution after alpha-beta-depleted transplantation in children. As for this clonotype: Its target is unknown.

The authors prepared the TCRbeta library with unique molecular identifiers. TCRdb re-analysed the PCR reads in MiXCR, keeping a single row per CDR3 protein. The table records 670,000 or so distinct CDR3 sequences, around 13% of them present only once. V shed 3 bases and J 6 bases; nucleotides not matched to a gene: 1. Germline CDR1 reads SEHNR; CDR2 reads FQNEAQ (reference sequence). This CDR3 region has 12 residues. Overall study findings and caveats: After transplant, at about two months, alpha-beta T cells were reportedly derived from several hundred expanded graft clones. There were some patients whose high TCRbeta diversity at day 60 came from surviving recipient T cells and thymic progenitors. A year had passed since transplant, and T-cell counts and diversity by then came mostly from newly produced T cells.

The rearrangement links TRBV7-9 to TRBJ1-1; 7 positions agree with TRBD1. This receptor was taken from a girl aged 2-15 years with congenital amegakaryocytic thrombocytopenia, due to receive a stem cell transplant. The sample was PBMCs, taken before TCRalphabeta/CD19-depleted stem cell transplant. This CDR3 is CASSFTGAEAFF. The CDR3 nucleotides read TGTGCCAGCAGCTTTACAGGGGCTGAAGCTTTCTTT.